These T cell receptor beta chains were read from a single sample in a study of T cells in localized non-small cell lung cancer. The method was immunoSEQ multiplex PCR; TCRdb's version includes in-frame clones alone and lacks a portion of them. The table has tens of thousands of clones, over 75% seen once. This specimen was peripheral blood, taken before any cancer treatment. The receptor set was obtained from a male donor at least 60 years old with stage III squamous cell lung carcinoma. The CDR3 runs from the conserved cysteine through the conserved F or W. The D gene is left open where the match is weak. Some rows mark clone size as missing; the rest say once, few, many or name a class of expanded clone.

V gene	D gene	clone size	J gene	CDR3 DNA	CDR3 protein
TRBV10-3	.	.	TRBJ1-5	TGTGCCATCAGTGAGTCGGCGGTTTATCAGCCCCAGCATTTT	CAISESAVYQPQHF
TRBV7-3	TRBD1	once	TRBJ1-1	TGTGCCAGCAGCTCCAACAGGGGGGCTGAAGCTTTCTTT	CASSSNRGAEAFF
TRBV10-3	TRBD1	.	TRBJ1-3	TGTGCCATCAGTGGGGACAGTAGCTCTGGAAACACCATATATTTT	CAISGDSSSGNTIYF
TRBV5-1	TRBD1	.	TRBJ1-1	TGCGCCAGCAGCTACAGGGGAGAGGCTGAAGCTTTCTTT	CASSYRGEAEAFF
TRBV5-6	.	once	TRBJ1-5	TGTGCCAGCAGCTTGGTAGAGGGTCAGCCCCAGCATTTT	CASSLVEGQPQHF
TRBV7-6	.	once	TRBJ1-5	TGTGCCAGCAGCGTCGAGGGGAATAATGGGGGGCCCCAGCATTTT	CASSVEGNNGGPQHF
TRBV19	.	.	TRBJ1-5	TGTGCCAGTAGTATAGATTTCAGGGATCGGGTTGTAGTCAATCAGCCCCAGCATTTT	CASSIDFRDRVVVNQPQHF
TRBV14	TRBD1	.	TRBJ1-2	TGTGCCAGCAGCCACGGGACAGCCTATGGCTACACCTTC	CASSHGTAYGYTF
TRBV5-1	.	.	TRBJ2-3	TGCGCCAGCAGCTTGGGGGGCTACACAGATACGCAGTATTTT	CASSLGGYTDTQYF
TRBV7-2	TRBD2	.	TRBJ2-1	TGTGCCAGCAGCGGACTAGCGGGAGGGAAAGGGCAGTTCTTC	CASSGLAGGKGQFF
TRBV7-6	TRBD2	once	TRBJ2-1	TGTGCCAGCAGCGCGGGACTAGCGGGGTACAATGAGCAGTTCTTC	CASSAGLAGYNEQFF
TRBV2	.	.	TRBJ2-3	TGTGCCAGCAGTACCCCAGTAGGGGAGCGCACAGATACGCAGTATTTT	CASSTPVGERTDTQYF
TRBV10-3	.	.	TRBJ2-3	TGTGCCATCAGTGATGGAGACAGTAGCACAGATACGCAGTATTTT	CAISDGDSSTDTQYF
TRBV5-1	.	.	TRBJ1-5	TGCGCCAGCAGACCAGGAGGGGGGGACCATCAGCCCCAGCATTTT	CASRPGGGDHQPQHF
TRBV7-3	TRBD1	.	TRBJ2-2	TGTGCCAGCAGCTTAGCCGGGACAGCTTCCGGGGAGCTGTTTTTT	CASSLAGTASGELFF
TRBV2	.	.	TRBJ1-1	TGTGCCAGCACCCAGGTAGAGGGTTGGGGGTCGGAAGCTTTCTTT	CASTQVEGWGSEAFF
TRBV5-8	TRBD2	.	TRBJ2-3	TGTGCCAGCAGTTCCGCCGGGGGGGGAGGCACAGATACGCAGTATTTT	CASSSAGGGGTDTQYF
TRBV18	.	.	TRBJ1-2	TGTGCCAGCTCACCTACGGAAGGGGCTGGCTACACCTTC	CASSPTEGAGYTF
TRBV28	.	.	TRBJ1-2	TGTGCCAGCAGTTTGACAGTCTATGGCTACACCTTC	CASSLTVYGYTF
TRBV18	.	.	TRBJ2-7	TGTGCCAGCTCACCAGGGGGTCACGAGCAGTACTTC	CASSPGGHEQYF
TRBV18	.	.	TRBJ2-2	TGTGCCAGCTCCCTCGACAAGGACACCGGGGAGCTGTTTTTT	CASSLDKDTGELFF
TRBV4-2	TRBD1	.	TRBJ1-5	TGTGCCAGCAGCCAACGTACCGGGACAGGGGACCAGCCCCAGCATTTT	CASSQRTGTGDQPQHF
TRBV5-1	TRBD1	.	TRBJ1-2	TGCGCCAGCAGCTTGGTTCCAGGGGGCTATGGCTACACCTTC	CASSLVPGGYGYTF
TRBV7-8	.	.	TRBJ1-4	TGTGCCAGCAGCGTGACAGTTAATGAAAAACTGTTTTTT	CASSVTVNEKLFF
TRBV15	.	few	TRBJ1-1	TGTGCCACCAGCAGAGATCCTACAGGTACCTTAATGAACACTGAAGCTTTCTTT	CATSRDPTGTLMNTEAFF
TRBV5-1	TRBD1	.	TRBJ2-3	TGCGCCAGCCAAGACAGGGCCAGCACAGATACGCAGTATTTT	CASQDRASTDTQYF
TRBV5-1	.	.	TRBJ2-2	TGCGCCAGCAGCTTGGGAGGGACCGCGAACACCGGGGAGCTGTTTTTT	CASSLGGTANTGELFF